Reported below is one T cell receptor beta chain. Its antigen is not identified. These data are taken from a study of cytomegalovirus exposure and HLA in healthy donors. About the study: Prior work identified some 120 million unique TCR beta sequences in about 179 million T cells. As released early, the data held 70 million to 100 million unique TCRs from HLA-typed donors.

The CDR3 totals 16 residues. From germline, CDR1 is SGHRS and CDR2 YFSETQ. Deletions cut 5 bases from V and 4 bases from J, with 20 bases between. Broader study findings: According to reports, the classifier identified cytomegalovirus status with high specificity and sensitivity.

13 Jbeta primers and 60 Vbeta primers were used for the PCR. TCRdb's copy holds only in-frame clones and misses some; the assay was immunoSEQ multiplex PCR. The sample lists around 82,000 clones, about 79% occurring once. This rearrangement joins TRBV5-1 to TRBJ2-3, with a possible D match to TRBD1 (6 bases). The sequencing input was PBMCs. The TCR comes from a male donor in good health and CMV-seropositive. The CDR3, as DNA: TGCGCCAGCAGACCCTGGTCAGGGGTCGGTTCAGATACGCAGTATTTT. As protein: CASRPWSGVGSDTQYF.